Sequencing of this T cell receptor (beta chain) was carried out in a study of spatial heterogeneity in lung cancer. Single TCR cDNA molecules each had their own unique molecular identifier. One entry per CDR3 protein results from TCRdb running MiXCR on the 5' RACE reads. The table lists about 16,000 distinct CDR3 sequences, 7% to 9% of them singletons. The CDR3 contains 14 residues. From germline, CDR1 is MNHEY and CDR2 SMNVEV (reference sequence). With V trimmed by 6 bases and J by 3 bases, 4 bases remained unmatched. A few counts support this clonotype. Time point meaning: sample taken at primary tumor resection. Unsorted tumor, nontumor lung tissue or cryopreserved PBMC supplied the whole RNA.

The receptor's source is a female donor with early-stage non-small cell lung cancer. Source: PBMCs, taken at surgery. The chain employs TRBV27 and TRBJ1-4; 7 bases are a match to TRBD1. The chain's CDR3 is CASRRQGANEKLFF. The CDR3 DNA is TGTGCCAGCAGGCGGCAGGGGGCTAATGAAAAACTGTTTTTT.